This TCR beta chain was profiled in a study of shared clonotypes between healthy human individuals. Study-level information: The study drew on a couple of women and a few men aged 18 to 49 as donors. Each donor contributed plates that comprised three CD4 naive, three CD4 memory, two CD8 naive and one CD8 memory.

Original data processing: Junction-only immunoSEQ sequences carried no quality scores, so filtering differed. Using immunoSEQ multiplex PCR, the repertoire was profiled, and TCRdb retains in-frame clones only, with some absent. The V and J calls and clone size are taken from that table; D and trimming were inferred from the DNA. The sample yields roughly 2,500,000 clones, roughly 93% seen once. There are 18 residues in the CDR3. This TCR came from a man aged 18 to 29 in good health. Some clones in this sample may be carry-over from other donors' samples. The chain recombines TRBV21-1 with TRBJ1-5; TRBD1 is the table's D call and was not checked against the DNA. TRBV21-1 is a known pseudogene. Sequenced sample: naive CD4+ T cells from PBMCs. Stated subset: CD45RA+ positively selected. The CDR3 DNA is TGTGCCAGCAGCACAGAAGGCTATGACAACCATAGCAATCAGCCCCAGCATTTT. Encoded protein: CASSTEGYDNHSNQPQHF.